The 17 T cell receptor beta chains below were found in one sample sequenced in a study of control samples from healthy donors and cancer patients (dated by TCRdb to 2020 to 2021). Library prep was done by the immunoSEQ multiplex PCR assay. Held by TCRdb, this immuneACCESS table contains in-frame sequences only and omits some clones. Under half of the omission traces to an unresolved V gene where checked; the cause of the rest is unknown. Counted in this sample were about 100,000 clones; roughly 87% of them appeared once. The top ten hold more than 15% of the sample. The sample was blood. These receptors were obtained from a woman in her forties or fifties in good health.

This chain links TRBV7-9 with TRBJ2-3; D gene unclear. The germline gives CDR1 SEHNR, CDR2 FQNEAQ (reference sequence). This CDR3 has 17 amino acids. The V and J ends lost 7 bases and 4 bases respectively, with 24 bases between them. CDR3 DNA: TGTGCCAGCAACCCGATGCTCCCGGGCCGGGCGGCAGATACGCAGTATTTT. The encoded protein is CASNPMLPGRAADTQYF.

This chain uses TRBV29-1 with TRBJ2-1; D remains ambiguous. The CDR3 consists of 11 residues. Deletions cut 3 bases from V and 9 bases from J, with 9 bases between. The germline V gene encodes CDR1 SQVTM and CDR2 ANQGSEA. This CDR3 is CSVDRLTEQFF. Here the CDR3 DNA reads TGCAGCGTTGACCGCCTAACTGAGCAGTTCTTC.

The chain employs TRBV7-8 and TRBJ2-5; unclear D gene. The CDR3 is 15 amino acids. Germline CDR1 reads SGHVS; CDR2 reads FQNEAQ. Trimming removed 3 bases from V and 2 bases from J, with 13 bases in between. The CDR3 nucleotides read TGTGCCAGCAGCTTTCCGGGTCAGGATCAAGAGACCCAGTACTTC. This gives the protein CASSFPGQDQETQYF.

The chain couples TRBV7-9 to TRBJ2-1; 15 nucleotides agree with TRBD2. The CDR3 extends over 19 amino acids. J was trimmed by 6 bases and V by 4 bases; bases with no gene match: 13. The germline CDR1 and CDR2 sequences are SEHNR and FQNEAQ (reference sequence). DNA for the CDR3: TGTGCCAGCAGCTCACTACATGTACCGGGACTAGCGGGGGGCAATGAGCAGTTCTTC. This codes for CASSSLHVPGLAGGNEQFF.

This clone was counted a few times. This sequence joins TRBV2 and TRBJ1-1; D uncertain. The ends were cut back, 6 bases at V and 5 bases at J, with 16 bases in the middle. Per germline, CDR1 SNHLY and CDR2 FYNNEI. The CDR3 loop spans 14 amino acids. Here the CDR3 reads CASSVEEGRTEAFF. The CDR3 DNA sequence: TGTGCCAGCAGCGTCGAAGAAGGGAGGACTGAAGCTTTCTTT.

This chain uses TRBV5-1 with TRBJ1-4; 9 bases fit TRBD1. V lost 3 bases, J lost 5 bases, and 5 bases stayed unmatched. The CDR3 contains 15 residues. Per germline, CDR1 SGHRS and CDR2 YFSETQ. The DNA of the CDR3 is TGCGCCAGCAGCTCCACAGGGGGCGGGAATGAAAAACTGTTTTTT. Translating gives CASSSTGGGNEKLFF.

This sequence joins TRBV7-3 and TRBJ1-3; no firm D call. V lost 6 bases to trimming and J lost 3 bases, with 21 bases between them. CDR1 and CDR2 from the germline V gene are SGHTA and FQGTGA. This CDR3 is 17 amino acids long. CDR3 protein: CASRFSPPRLGGNTIYF. In DNA, the CDR3 is TGTGCCAGCAGATTTTCCCCCCCCCGCCTGGGTGGAAACACCATATATTTT.

This clone showed up just a few times. In DNA form, the CDR3 reads TGCGCCAGCGGGTCCCCAAGCGCAGCTGAAGCTTTCTTT. Translated, it gives CASGSPSAAEAFF. The J gene is TRBJ1-1, the V gene TRBV23-1; D remains ambiguous. TRBV23-1 is classed as an ORF, of uncertain function. The V end lost 8 bases, the J end lost 6 bases, and 16 bases lay between the germline ends. The CDR3 sequence is 13 residues long.

This clone was seen just once. The gene calls are TRBV29-1 and TRBJ2-5; perhaps D is TRBD1 or TRBD2 (6 bases each). Germline loops: CDR1 SQVTM, CDR2 ANQGSEA. This CDR3 has 13 residues. V gave up 7 bases and J gave up 4 bases, with 16 bases separating them. CDR3 bases: TGCAGCGCTGTCCCCGGAGGGGGAGAGACCCAGTACTTC. It codes for CSAVPGGGETQYF.

This rearrangement joins TRBV6-5 to TRBJ2-3; 9 bases match TRBD2. The V and J ends lost 5 bases and 4 bases, in that order; junction bases with no gene match: 7. Germline V lookup: CDR1 MNHEY, CDR2 SVGAGI. The CDR3 consists of 15 residues. The CDR3 sequence: CASSPPAGGADTQYF. The DNA for the CDR3 is TGTGCCAGCAGTCCTCCGGCGGGGGGGGCAGATACGCAGTATTTT.

V usage is TRBV25-1 and J usage is TRBJ2-7; D remains unclear. CDR1 is MGHDK, CDR2 SYGVNS, per germline. CDR3 length: 14 residues. V was trimmed by 0 bases and J by 3 bases, leaving 9 bases between them. The CDR3: CASSEYTGDYEQYF. CDR3 nucleotide sequence: TGTGCCAGCAGTGAATATACGGGCGACTACGAGCAGTACTTC.

The V and J genes are TRBV15 and TRBJ2-7; perhaps TRBD2 as D (5 bases). This CDR3 comprises 16 residues. Deletions cut 2 bases from V and 0 bases from J, with 14 bases between. CDR1 is LNHNV and CDR2 is YYDKDF in the germline V gene (reference sequence). The CDR3 loop is CATSRRAASGSYEQYV. DNA of the CDR3: TGTGCCACCAGCAGAAGAGCCGCCAGCGGCTCCTACGAGCAGTACGTC.

This chain connects TRBV5-1 to TRBJ2-3; TRBD2 is a possible D gene (6 bases). V was clipped by 0 bases and J by 3 bases, with 11 bases between them. Looked up from germline, CDR1 is SGHRS and CDR2 is YFSETQ. This CDR3 contains 15 residues. CDR3 amino acids: CASSLVGGITDTQYF. The CDR3 DNA reads TGCGCCAGCAGCTTGGTAGGCGGGATAACAGATACGCAGTATTTT.

The chain recombines TRBV3-1 (or the pseudogene TRBV3-2) with TRBJ2-2; possibly TRBD1 for D (6 bases). This CDR3 is built from 17 residues. Germline values: CDR1 LGHDT, CDR2 YNNKEL (reference sequence). The germline V and J ends were trimmed by 3 bases and 0 bases, with 14 bases remaining between them. The CDR3 loop is CASSHSRGQTNTGELFF. CDR3 DNA: TGTGCCAGCAGCCACTCAAGAGGACAGACGAACACCGGGGAGCTGTTTTTT.

This rearrangement joins TRBV30 to TRBJ1-6; D unresolved. The CDR3 covers 14 residues. The V end lost 0 bases, the J end lost 6 bases, and 9 bases lay between the germline ends. Germline V gene data show CDR1 as GTSNPN and CDR2 as SVGIG (reference sequence). CDR3 sequence: CAWSVPGINSPLHF. As DNA, the CDR3 is TGTGCCTGGAGTGTACCGGGGATTAATTCACCCCTCCACTTT.

About this clone itself: The sample holds other DNA sequences that translate to the same CDR3. V usage is TRBV5-1 and J usage is TRBJ2-5; D is unclear. The germline CDR1 and CDR2 sequences are SGHRS and YFSETQ. V lost 5 bases, J lost 2 bases, and 4 bases lay in between. The CDR3 spans 11 residues. The CDR3 reads CASSWQETQYF. Written as DNA, the CDR3 is TGCGCCAGCAGTTGGCAAGAGACCCAGTACTTC. The variable domain in full, with the rest retrieved from reference TRBV5-1 and TRBJ2-5, is KAGVTQTPRYLIKTRGQQVTLSCSPISGHRSVSWYQQTPGQGLQFLFEYFSETQRNKGNFPGRFSGRQFSNSRSEMNVSTLELGDSALYLCASSWQETQYFGPGTRLLVL.

The rearrangement links TRBV6-5 to TRBJ2-5; no clear D gene. Germline CDR1 MNHEY, CDR2 SVGAGI. CDR3 size: 14 residues. The V end was cut by 2 bases, the J end by 5 bases, with 12 bases between. The CDR3 here is CASSYPGKMETQYF. For the CDR3, the DNA is TGTGCCAGCAGTTACCCCGGAAAAATGGAGACCCAGTACTTC.